A single sample gave rise to the 19 T cell receptor beta chains below, sequenced in a study of blood T cells in healthy people across ages. With a J-beta primer mix and a sample-barcoded 5' primer, a second PCR ran about 6 to 11 cycles. MiXCR, applied by TCRdb to the 5' RACE reads, yields one record per CDR3 protein. The table includes 850,000 or so distinct CDR3 sequences, under 35% detected once. Sequencing input: blood. The receptors were gathered from an elderly woman in good health.

With respect to this clonotype: This may be a read error, as it is one base from a much larger clone. The J gene is TRBJ2-1, the V gene TRBV11-2, with D hard to call. The CDR3 contains 14 residues. Between the trimmed V and J ends, which lost 4 bases and 10 bases, there was a span of 17 bases. Germline V lookup: CDR1 SGHAT, CDR2 FQNNGV. CDR3 sequence reads: CASSSSGYANEQFF. As DNA, the CDR3 is TGTGCCAGCAGCTCGAGTGGGTATGCAAACGAGCAGTTCTTC.

Only a few counts were recorded for this clonotype. As DNA, the CDR3 is TGCGCCAGCACCGTACAGGGGTCCGACACCGGGGAGCTGTTTTTT. It yields the protein CASTVQGSDTGELFF. The genes are TRBV5-1 and TRBJ2-2, with 7 positions matching TRBD1. Germline V gene data show CDR1 as SGHRS and CDR2 as YFSETQ. V dropped 6 bases and J dropped 3; count of bases not matched to a gene: 8. This CDR3 is built from 15 residues.

This clonotype was recorded at least ten times. This rearrangement joins TRBV20-1 to TRBJ2-5; D gene unclear. CDR3 length: 11 amino acids. Germline CDR1 DFQATT, CDR2 SNEGSKA (reference sequence). The DNA of the CDR3 is TGCAGCGCCCCATCGGAATGGACCCAGTACTTC. It specifies CSAPSEWTQYF.

For this clonotype: Just one base apart from a much larger clone, this may be a read error. The V and J genes are TRBV5-1 and TRBJ2-7, with 8 bases lining up with TRBD2. The V and J ends lost 0 bases and 7 bases, in that order; junction bases with no gene match: 12. Germline CDR1 SGHRS, CDR2 YFSETQ. The CDR3 consists of 16 residues. In DNA, the CDR3 is TGCGCCAGCAGCTTGGGGGGAGCGGGGGCCTACAATGAGCAGTACTTC. Encoded protein: CASSLGGAGAYNEQYF.

This clonotype was observed at least ten times. An end of the junction differs from the germline gene, which may be a read error. The gene calls are TRBV6-2 or TRBV6-3 and TRBJ2-5, with D possibly TRBD1 on 5 matching bases. The CDR3 covers 11 residues. Germline V gene lookup returns CDR1 MNHEY and CDR2 SVGEGT. The CDR3 sequence is CASSLTEIQYF. CDR3 in DNA: TGTGCCAGCAGTCTGACAGAGATCCAGTACTTC.

This clonotype has a handful of counts. The chain is built from TRBV6-2 or TRBV6-3 and TRBJ2-1, with 8 bases lining up with TRBD2. The CDR3 contains 13 residues. The V and J ends lost 6 bases and 8 bases, in that order; junction bases with no gene match: 6. Germline V gene sequence: CDR1 MNHEY, CDR2 SVGEGT. The CDR3 loop is CASRVGGGHEQFF. The CDR3 DNA follows: TGTGCCAGCAGAGTCGGGGGGGGCCATGAGCAGTTCTTC.

This chain joins TRBV10-2 and TRBJ2-2, with 7 nucleotides matching TRBD2. CDR1 WSHSY and CDR2 SAAADI come from the germline V gene. V trimming: 2 bases; J trimming: 2 bases; junction bases outside the gene matches: 2. The CDR3 runs to 15 residues. The CDR3: CASSESGVNTGELFF. CDR3 DNA sequence: TGCGCCAGCAGTGAGAGCGGGGTCAACACCGGGGAGCTGTTTTTT.

On this clonotype itself: A read error may be the cause here, since a much bigger clone is one base away. The V call is TRBV6-5, the J call TRBJ1-4, with D unresolved. V shed 2 bases and J shed 8 bases, with 9 bases lying between them. In germline, CDR1 is MNHEY, CDR2 SVGAGI. This CDR3 region has 13 residues. The CDR3 DNA follows: TGTGCCAGCAGTTACGAGGAGCGGGAAAAACTGTTTTTT. It is translated as CASSYEEREKLFF.

The table lists this clonotype with many counts. The chain links TRBV6-2 or TRBV6-3 to TRBJ2-7, with 9 bases matching TRBD1. Germline V gene data show CDR1 as MNHEY and CDR2 as SVGEGT. V lost 6 bases to trimming and J lost 1 base; unmatched junction nucleotides: 7. The CDR3 length is 15 residues. The CDR3 nucleotides read TGTGCCAGCAGAGAAGGGACAGGGTCATCCTACGAGCAGTACTTC. This encodes CASREGTGSSYEQYF.

This clonotype was recorded many times. V usage is TRBV11-2 and J usage is TRBJ2-1, with 11 bases identical to TRBD2. CDR1 and CDR2 (germline): SGHAT, FQNNGV. V lost 1 base to trimming and J lost 7 bases; unmatched junction nucleotides: 6. The CDR3 consists of 16 residues. In DNA, the CDR3 is TGTGCCAGCAGCTTAGTAGCGGGGGGGGTCCCAAATGAGCAGTTCTTC. Translated: CASSLVAGGVPNEQFF.

This clonotype was seen ten or more times. This sequence joins TRBV10-3 and TRBJ2-5, with 12 nucleotides matching TRBD1. With 3 bases clipped from V and 0 bases from J, the junction kept 2 bases outside the gene matches. Germline CDR1 and CDR2: ENHRY and SYGVKD. CDR3 length equals 16 residues. CDR3 residues: CAISEGTGGYQETQYF. In DNA, the CDR3 is TGTGCCATCAGTGAAGGGACAGGGGGCTACCAAGAGACCCAGTACTTC.

The V and J genes are TRBV28 and TRBJ2-7; D not certain. The CDR3 totals 14 residues. Trimming took 6 bases from V and 2 from J, leaving 14 bases between them. Germline CDR1 and CDR2: MDHEN and SYDVKM. CDR3 nucleotides: TGTGCCAGCAGCCCCTTAGGTAGACCCTACGAGCAGTACTTC. Amino acid sequence: CASSPLGRPYEQYF.

This clonotype turned up a few times. The rearrangement uses TRBV5-1 and TRBJ2-5; no reliable D call. Gene TRBJ2-7 matches the end of the DNA better, so the J call may be wrong. The CDR3 is made up of 12 amino acids. CDR1 and CDR2 from the germline V gene are SGHRS and YFSETQ. Written as DNA, the CDR3 is TGCGCCAGCAGCTTGGGTATCGACGAGCAGTACTTC. It yields the protein CASSLGIDEQYF.

This clonotype was counted many times. The rearrangement links TRBV28 to TRBJ2-5, with D possibly being TRBD2 (6 bases). The CDR3 consists of 14 residues. The V and J ends lost 6 bases and 2 bases respectively, with 13 bases between them. The germline V gene encodes CDR1 MDHEN and CDR2 SYDVKM. CDR3 amino acids: CASRGGPGQETQYF. CDR3 DNA: TGTGCCAGCAGGGGGGGTCCGGGGCAAGAGACCCAGTACTTC.

This clonotype was counted ten times or more. The chain couples TRBV7-9 to TRBJ1-2, with D perhaps matching TRBD1 (6 bases). The V end lost 4 bases, the J end lost 2 bases, and 17 bases lay between the germline ends. Germline V gives CDR1 SEHNR, CDR2 FQNEAQ (reference sequence). The CDR3 is made up of 16 amino acids. CDR3 sequence (DNA): TGTGCCAGCAGCTCCATGACCGGGACACGAAACTATGGCTACACCTTC. Its protein is CASSSMTGTRNYGYTF.

There are many counts of this clonotype. The J gene is TRBJ2-5, the V gene TRBV4-3; no clear D gene. The CDR3 spans 15 residues. Germline CDR1 is LGHNA and CDR2 is YSLEER. Trimming stripped 4 bases from V and 5 bases from J, with 17 bases between. The CDR3 is CASSPARGVRETQYF. The DNA for the CDR3 is TGCGCCAGCAGCCCCGCCCGAGGCGTCCGCGAGACCCAGTACTTC.

This clonotype was seen many times. The chain has TRBV12-3 or TRBV12-4 and TRBJ1-1, with D unresolved. The CDR3 contains 14 residues. Deletions cut 4 bases from V and 3 bases from J, with 12 bases between. The DNA for the CDR3 is TGTGCCAGCAGTTATGGGCTTAGCGACACTGAAGCTTTCTTT. Protein: CASSYGLSDTEAFF.

V usage is TRBV12-3 or TRBV12-4 and J usage is TRBJ2-5; 12 nucleotides line up with TRBD2. The V segment lost 4 bases and the J segment 2 bases; nucleotides outside the gene matches: 14. The CDR3 spans 19 residues. CDR3 amino acids: CASSSVWTSGKGRQETQYF. The CDR3 DNA is TGTGCCAGCAGTTCTGTGTGGACTAGCGGGAAAGGGAGGCAAGAGACCCAGTACTTC.

The sample holds a few counts of this clonotype. The chain has TRBV7-2 and TRBJ1-3, with a tentative D call TRBD1 (5 bases). The germline gives CDR1 SGHTA, CDR2 FQGNSA. CDR3 length: 15 residues. Deletions cut 3 bases from V and 4 bases from J, with 13 bases between. The CDR3 reads CASSFAGPAGNTIYF. For the CDR3, the DNA is TGTGCCAGCAGCTTCGCGGGGCCGGCAGGAAACACCATATATTTT.